The clone carrying this TCR beta chain has just one count. What it binds is not known. Germline loops: CDR1 SEHNR, CDR2 FQNEAQ (reference sequence). This CDR3 region has 13 residues. V was pared by 1 base and J by 8 bases, with 11 bases between. This sample is drawn from a study of T cell responses to AZD1222 COVID-19 vaccine. TCRdb's copy holds only in-frame clones and misses some; the assay was immunoSEQ multiplex PCR. The sample records about 120,000 clones, approximately 91% being singletons. Study observations and caveats: Baseline seropositives among AZD1222 recipients totaled only 5 to 7. The donor group comprised mostly white British people and more females; the analysis possibly underestimated clonal diversity. Unmutated variant regions reportedly attract nearly half of all spike-specific TCRs.

This specimen was peripheral blood, taken 28 days after the second AZD1222 dose. This chain uses TRBV7-9 with TRBJ1-1; the D is unclear. The receptor was isolated from an adult who received the AZD1222 COVID-19 vaccine. CDR3 bases: TGTGCCAGCAGCTTAGTTATAGGGCGCGAAGCTTTCTTT. Amino acids: CASSLVIGREAFF.